This T cell receptor (beta chain) was profiled in a study of blood T cells in healthy people across ages. V shed 3 bases and J shed 8 bases, with 14 bases lying between them. Germline V gene lookup returns CDR1 MNHEY and CDR2 SMNVEV (reference sequence). This CDR3 spans 14 amino acids. Using a J-beta primer mix together with a sample-barcoded 5' primer, a second PCR was run for about 7 to 12 cycles. TCRdb passed the 5' RACE reads through MiXCR, listing each CDR3 protein once. Of around 1.7 million distinct CDR3 sequences listed, 28% are singletons. This clonotype showed up just a few times. This clonotype was obtained from a woman in her twenties or thirties in good health. Sequenced material: blood. The chain recombines TRBV27 with TRBJ2-1; D ambiguous. This CDR3 is CASSLTDGSDEQFF. The CDR3 DNA reads as TGTGCCAGCAGTTTGACCGACGGATCGGATGAGCAGTTCTTC.